These 22 T cell receptor beta chains originate from one sample sequenced in a study of blood T cell repertoires in COVID-19. TCRdb keeps only in-frame clones here, not all; method: immunoSEQ multiplex PCR. Found here are under 200,000 clones, roughly 80% of them singletons; the top ten hold about 5.7%. What was sequenced was PBMCs or T cells enriched from blood (not recorded which). The receptors stem from a middle-aged woman with acute COVID-19.

The chain has TRBV11-2 and TRBJ2-7, with TRBD2 matching 7 bases. This CDR3 comprises 16 residues. V dropped 1 base and J dropped 4; count of bases not matched to a gene: 10. Germline CDR1 is SGHAT and CDR2 is FQNNGV. The CDR3 DNA reads as TGTGCCAGCAGCTTAGTACTGGGGGGGTCTGTATACGAGCAGTACTTC. Amino acids: CASSLVLGGSVYEQYF.

The V call is TRBV11-2, the J call TRBJ1-2, with TRBD1 matching over 8 bases. The V segment lost 1 base and the J segment 6 bases; nucleotides outside the gene matches: 13. Germline V gene data show CDR1 as SGHAT and CDR2 as FQNNGV. The CDR3 covers 17 residues. DNA of the CDR3: TGTGCCAGCAGCTTAGCGATAACCTTAACAGGGGGGCATGGCTACACCTTC. It codes for CASSLAITLTGGHGYTF.

This chain joins TRBV19 and TRBJ2-1; 13 bases line up with TRBD2. V gave up 5 bases and J gave up 4 bases; unmatched junction bases: 2. The CDR3 consists of 15 residues. The germline CDR1 and CDR2 sequences are LNHDA and SQIVND (reference sequence). The CDR3 sequence is CASSGGLAGYNEQFF. The CDR3 DNA is TGTGCCAGTAGTGGGGGACTAGCGGGGTACAATGAGCAGTTCTTC.

The J gene is TRBJ1-5, the V gene TRBV2; D is possibly TRBD1 (5 bases). Germline CDR1 is SNHLY and CDR2 is FYNNEI. Trimming stripped 4 bases from V and 5 bases from J, with 9 bases between. CDR3 size: 13 residues. The CDR3 here is CASSVQGYQPQHF. CDR3 coding DNA: TGTGCCAGCAGTGTCCAGGGTTATCAGCCCCAGCATTTT.

This chain links TRBV29-1 with TRBJ1-1; TRBD1 matches at 9 bases. CDR1 and CDR2 from the germline V gene are SQVTM and ANQGSEA. Unmatched junction bases numbered 9, after V lost 7 bases and J lost 3 bases. The CDR3 extends over 14 amino acids. The CDR3 protein is CSASQTGGYTEAFF. CDR3 coding DNA: TGCAGCGCTTCCCAGACAGGGGGTTACACTGAAGCTTTCTTT.

This clone was recorded only once. The V call is TRBV2, the J call TRBJ2-1, with 7 bases aligning to TRBD1. V lost 9 bases, J lost 6 bases, and 8 bases stayed unmatched. There are 13 residues in the CDR3. Germline V lookup: CDR1 SNHLY, CDR2 FYNNEI. Written as DNA, the CDR3 is TGTGCCAGGTCGAAAGGGGGCTCCAATGAGCAGTTCTTC. Its translation is CARSKGGSNEQFF.

This chain uses TRBV25-1 with TRBJ2-1; 8 nucleotides agree with TRBD1. The CDR3 is made up of 15 amino acids. Germline V gene sequence: CDR1 MGHDK, CDR2 SYGVNS. V lost 5 bases, J lost 8 bases, and 11 bases stayed unmatched. Written as DNA, the CDR3 is TGTGCCAGCAGTCTAGACAGGGGTTCAGGCGATGAGCAGTTCTTC. Amino acid sequence: CASSLDRGSGDEQFF.

The chain uses TRBV25-1 and TRBJ2-2; 9 bases are a match to TRBD1. This CDR3 contains 15 residues. With V trimmed by 4 bases and J by 7 bases, 7 bases remained unmatched. Germline CDR1 MGHDK, CDR2 SYGVNS. Written as DNA, the CDR3 is TGTGCCAGCAGTGCGAGGGACAGGGTGTTCGGGGAGCTGTTTTTT. This gives the protein CASSARDRVFGELFF.

The rearrangement links TRBV11-1 to TRBJ2-1; D gene uncertain. Trimming shortened V by 4 bases and J by 6 bases, and 16 bases separated the two germline ends. The CDR3 consists of 15 residues. CDR1 and CDR2 (germline): SGHAT, FQDESV (reference sequence). The CDR3 DNA follows: TGTGCCAGCAGCTCATCGCACTATCCGCCCAATGAGCAGTTCTTC. Encoded protein: CASSSSHYPPNEQFF.

The V call is TRBV4-1, the J call TRBJ1-1; D perhaps matches TRBD1 (6 bases). Germline V gene data show CDR1 as MGHRA and CDR2 as YSYEKL. V dropped 3 bases and J dropped 1 base, with 9 bases sitting between them. CDR3 length: 14 amino acids. Here the CDR3 reads CASSHWTANTEAFF. Written as DNA, the CDR3 is TGCGCCAGCAGCCATTGGACAGCGAACACTGAAGCTTTCTTT.

V usage is TRBV5-6 and J usage is TRBJ2-1; 10 bases map to TRBD2. The germline CDR1 and CDR2 sequences are SGHDT and YYEEEE. This CDR3 region has 14 residues. The V and J ends lost 9 bases and 5 bases, in that order; junction bases with no gene match: 8. The CDR3 DNA follows: TGTGCCACCCTCTCTAGCGGGAGAGACAATGAGCAGTTCTTC. Translated: CATLSSGRDNEQFF.

The CDR3 bases are TGTGCCATCAGCCTGGGAGGGGATACGCAGTATTTT. Its translation is CAISLGGDTQYF. The rearrangement joins TRBV10-3 to TRBJ2-3; 7 bases align to TRBD2. The CDR3 has 12 amino acids. With 6 bases clipped from V and 6 bases from J, the junction kept 3 bases outside the gene matches. Germline V gene sequence: CDR1 ENHRY, CDR2 SYGVKD.

This clone was counted only a few times. V and J are TRBV29-1 and TRBJ2-1; 8 nucleotides agree with TRBD2. Germline V gives CDR1 SQVTM, CDR2 ANQGSEA. This CDR3 comprises 16 residues. With 3 bases clipped from V and 1 base from J, the junction kept 8 bases outside the gene matches. The DNA for the CDR3 is TGCAGCGTTGATTTACCACTAGCGGCTTCCTACAATGAGCAGTTCTTC. Translation: CSVDLPLAASYNEQFF.

V usage is TRBV5-4 and J usage is TRBJ1-5; 11 bases agree with TRBD1. This CDR3 is built from 15 residues. CDR1 is SGHNT, CDR2 YYREEE, per germline (reference sequence). V trimming: 4 bases; J trimming: 6 bases; junction bases outside the gene matches: 6. Here the CDR3 reads CASSTGTGGGQPQHF. The CDR3 DNA reads as TGTGCCAGCAGCACGGGGACAGGGGGGGGTCAGCCCCAGCATTTT.

The chain uses TRBV27 and TRBJ1-1; D perhaps matches TRBD1 (6 bases). Trimming cost V 4 bases and J 4 bases, with 19 bases left between them. The CDR3 has 16 amino acids. Germline V CDR1 and CDR2: MNHEY, SMNVEV (reference sequence). Here the CDR3 DNA reads TGTGCCAGCAGTTGGGGTCCAGGGGACCTTAGCACTGAAGCTTTCTTT. This codes for CASSWGPGDLSTEAFF.

V is TRBV23-1 and J is TRBJ2-1, with TRBD2 identical over 12 bases. TRBV23-1 falls under the ORF class, with uncertain function. The CDR3 has 15 residues. V gave up 0 bases and J gave up 7 bases; unmatched junction bases: 1. As DNA, the CDR3 is TGCGCCAGCAGTCAATCACTAGCGGGAGGTAATGAGCAGTTCTTC. It encodes CASSQSLAGGNEQFF.

The chain combines TRBV12-5 with TRBJ2-2; 13 bases align to TRBD2. Germline V gene data show CDR1 as LGHNT and CDR2 as FRNRAP. Trimming removed 5 bases from V and 1 base from J; junction bases left unmatched: 4. The CDR3 spans 17 residues. The CDR3 sequence: CASGPRTSGRNTGELFF. CDR3 nucleotide sequence: TGTGCTAGTGGTCCTCGGACTAGCGGGAGGAACACCGGGGAGCTGTTTTTT.

The V call is TRBV5-8, the J call TRBJ1-1; no clear D. Germline CDR1 is SGHTS and CDR2 is YDEGEE. The CDR3 runs to 14 residues. The ends were cut back, 1 base at V and 2 bases at J, with 9 bases in the middle. The DNA of the CDR3 is TGTGCCAGCAGCTTGCCCACGGTCAACACTGAAGCTTTCTTT. Translated: CASSLPTVNTEAFF.

The CDR3 nucleotides read TGTGCCAGCAGTTTATCCGGACTAGCGGGGTACGAGCAGTACTTC. As protein: CASSLSGLAGYEQYF. The genes are TRBV27 and TRBJ2-7; 12 bases fit TRBD2. The CDR3 contains 15 residues. Germline V gives CDR1 MNHEY, CDR2 SMNVEV (reference sequence). V shed 0 bases and J 4 bases; nucleotides not matched to a gene: 1.

In its sample, this clone was seen a few times. The chain combines TRBV10-3 with TRBJ2-7, with 7 positions matching TRBD1. The CDR3 totals 12 residues. Germline trimming cut 8 bases from V and 2 bases from J; bases unmatched to any gene: 3. CDR1 and CDR2 from the germline V gene are ENHRY and SYGVKD. This CDR3 is CAIRDSTYEQYF. The DNA of the CDR3 is TGTGCCATCCGGGACAGTACCTACGAGCAGTACTTC.

The rearrangement joins TRBV24-1 to TRBJ2-1; TRBD2 aligns across 12 bases. The trim removed 1 base at V and 7 bases at J, leaving 10 bases unmatched. The CDR3 covers 18 residues. Germline V CDR1 and CDR2: KGHDR, SFDVKD. As DNA, the CDR3 is TGTGCCACCAGTGATTTTGCTAGCGGGAGGGCCGCGAAAAATGAGCAGTTCTTC. Protein: CATSDFASGRAAKNEQFF.

This clone has a single count. The rearrangement uses TRBV18 and TRBJ2-7, with 13 nucleotides matching TRBD2. From germline, CDR1 is KGHSH and CDR2 LQKENI. The CDR3 is made up of 18 amino acids. With 3 bases clipped from V and 0 bases from J, the junction kept 8 bases outside the gene matches. CDR3 DNA sequence: TGTGCCAGCTCACCCCCGACTAGCGGGAGGACCTCCTCCTACGAGCAGTACGTC. This gives the protein CASSPPTSGRTSSYEQYV.